Detailed here is one T cell receptor beta chain. As yet, its antigen is unknown. This record comes from a study of response to subunit inactivated influenza vaccine. Study-wide results and limits: Authors proposed each seasonal influenza vaccination draws in few new T cells.

The CDR3 contains 13 residues. With 6 bases removed from V and 4 bases from J, the gap between germline ends came to 11 bases. TCRdb re-derived calls from the RT-PCR reads in MiXCR, one entry per CDR3 protein. Altogether 560,000 or so distinct CDR3 sequences are present, about 7.6% being singletons, with the ten largest covering 10% to 15%. This material consisted of PBMCs from blood, taken less than 30 months after vaccination. This receptor was identified in a man aged 45 to 70 who received an inactivated influenza vaccine. This chain connects TRBV12-3 or TRBV12-4 to TRBJ2-3; D might be TRBD1 or TRBD2, each matching 5 bases. The chain's CDR3 is CASRLQDSDTQYF. In nucleotides, the CDR3 is TGTGCCAGCAGGTTACAGGACTCAGATACGCAGTATTTT.